Listed here are 14 T cell receptor beta chains from one sample, sequenced in a study of T cell responses to AZD1222 COVID-19 vaccine. Here immunoSEQ multiplex PCR was the method, and the copy in TCRdb shows in-frame clones only, minus some. This sample has 110,000 or so clones, with roughly 84% found just once. Sequences were derived from peripheral blood, sampled on day 0 of AZD1222 vaccination. Receptor source: an adult in good health.

This chain uses TRBV2 with TRBJ1-2; 9 nucleotides agree with TRBD1. Germline CDR1 SNHLY, CDR2 FYNNEI. This CDR3 has 16 amino acids. J lost 5 bases, V lost 2 bases, and 9 bases had no gene match. The CDR3 spells CASSENPGQGLYGYTF. The CDR3 coding sequence is TGTGCCAGCAGTGAAAACCCCGGACAGGGGTTGTATGGCTACACCTTC. Together with reference TRBV2 and TRBJ1-2, the CDR3 gives the full variable domain: EPEVTQTPSHQVTQMGQEVILRCVPISNHLYFYWYRQILGQKVEFLVSFYNNEISEKSEIFDDQFSVERPDGSNFTLKIRSTKLEDSAMYFCASSENPGQGLYGYTFGSGTRLTVV.

This clone is a singleton in its sample. This chain links TRBV5-1 with TRBJ2-7; 7 bases line up with TRBD1. The V and J ends lost 4 bases and 2 bases, in that order; junction bases with no gene match: 3. The CDR3 totals 13 residues. The V gene's germline CDR1 is SGHRS and CDR2 YFSETQ. The CDR3 reads CASSRGQPYEQYF. The CDR3, as DNA: TGCGCCAGCAGCCGGGGACAGCCCTACGAGCAGTACTTC.

The chain employs TRBV14 and TRBJ2-3, with D tentatively TRBD1 (5 bases). The CDR3 contains 16 residues. Trimming removed 3 bases at V and 3 bases at J, with 16 bases between. CDR1 and CDR2 (germline): SGHDN, FVKESK. CDR3 bases: TGTGCCAGCAGCCAGATTACAGGCGGAAGGACAGATACGCAGTATTTT. Amino acids: CASSQITGGRTDTQYF.

V and J are TRBV5-1 and TRBJ2-7; 8 positions agree with TRBD1. The V gene end was trimmed by 4 bases and the J gene end by 2 bases; junction bases not matched to a gene: 5. Germline V CDR1 and CDR2: SGHRS, YFSETQ. This CDR3 comprises 14 residues. The CDR3 region is CASSPDRVAYEQYF. The CDR3 DNA reads TGCGCCAGCAGCCCGGACAGGGTGGCCTACGAGCAGTACTTC.

The DNA of the CDR3 is TGTGCCAGCAGCTCCCTTTGGCTGACAGAAACCACAGATACGCAGTATTTT. It translates to CASSSLWLTETTDTQYF. The chain employs TRBV7-9 and TRBJ2-3; possibly TRBD1 for D (5 bases). The V end was cut by 4 bases, the J end by 2 bases, with 19 bases between. From germline, CDR1 is SEHNR and CDR2 FQNEAQ (reference sequence). The CDR3 runs 17 residues.

This rearrangement joins TRBV12-5 to TRBJ2-1; maybe TRBD2 (6 bases). CDR3 length: 13 amino acids. Between the trimmed V and J ends, which lost 0 bases and 9 bases, there was a span of 9 bases. The germline V gene encodes CDR1 LGHNT and CDR2 FRNRAP. The CDR3 sequence: CASGLVASAEQFF. The CDR3, as DNA: TGTGCTAGTGGTTTGGTGGCTAGCGCTGAGCAGTTCTTC. The whole variable domain, remainder taken from reference TRBV12-5 and TRBJ2-1, is DARVTQTPRHKVTEMGQEVTMRCQPILGHNTVFWYRQTMMQGLELLAYFRNRAPLDDSGMPKDRFSAEMPDATLATLKIQPSEPRDSAVYFCASGLVASAEQFFGPGTRLTVL.

This chain links TRBV9 with TRBJ2-2; 14 bases match TRBD2. V shed 0 bases and J 6 bases; nucleotides not matched to a gene: 7. Germline CDR1 is SGDLS and CDR2 is YYNGEE. The CDR3 is made up of 18 amino acids. The CDR3: CASSVGTSGRTAPGELFF. CDR3 sequence (DNA): TGTGCCAGCAGCGTAGGGACTAGCGGGAGGACTGCGCCCGGGGAGCTGTTTTTT.

This chain links TRBV5-1 with TRBJ1-3; 9 bases map to TRBD1. Looked up from germline, CDR1 is SGHRS and CDR2 is YFSETQ. This CDR3 comprises 14 residues. Losses at the gene ends were 4 bases for V and 8 bases for J; bases not matched to a gene: 7. DNA for the CDR3: TGCGCCAGCAGCCCGGGACAGGGTAGAGACACCATATATTTT. Translation gives CASSPGQGRDTIYF. Full variable domain (outside the CDR3, taken from reference TRBV5-1 and TRBJ1-3): KAGVTQTPRYLIKTRGQQVTLSCSPISGHRSVSWYQQTPGQGLQFLFEYFSETQRNKGNFPGRFSGRQFSNSRSEMNVSTLELGDSALYLCASSPGQGRDTIYFGEGSWLTVV.

The chain employs TRBV15 and TRBJ2-5; 9 positions match TRBD1. Germline-derived CDR1 and CDR2 are LNHNV and YYDKDF (reference sequence). The CDR3 has 18 residues. After removal of 1 base from V and 4 bases from J, the junction contained 13 bases not matched to a gene. The CDR3 protein is CATSRGDTGTGIGETQYF. In DNA form, the CDR3 reads TGTGCCACCAGCAGAGGCGACACCGGGACAGGGATCGGAGAGACCCAGTACTTC.

The chain uses TRBV4-1 and TRBJ2-1; no definite D call. This CDR3 is 18 amino acids long. Trimming shortened V by 0 bases and J by 0 bases, and 15 bases separated the two germline ends. Germline CDR1 reads MGHRA; CDR2 reads YSYEKL. The CDR3 spells CASSQDSSGLSSYNEQFF. As DNA, the CDR3 is TGCGCCAGCAGCCAAGATTCTAGTGGGCTTAGCTCCTACAATGAGCAGTTCTTC.

The DNA of the CDR3 is TGCAGCGCGGCGGAATCCTACAATGAGCAGTTCTTC. Its translation: CSAAESYNEQFF. The chain uses TRBV29-1 and TRBJ2-1; D is ambiguous. Germline V CDR1 and CDR2: SQVTM, ANQGSEA. The CDR3 extends over 12 amino acids. V gave up 7 bases and J gave up 1 base, with 8 bases separating them.

The CDR3 bases are TGTGCCAGCACCCCCTGGACCTCTGGGGCCAACGTCCTGACTTTC. The encoded protein is CASTPWTSGANVLTF. V is TRBV6-5 and J is TRBJ2-6, with D unresolved. Germline CDR1 reads MNHEY; CDR2 reads SVGAGI. The V end lost 7 bases, the J end lost 0 bases, and 10 bases lay between the germline ends. This CDR3 has 15 amino acids.

This chain links TRBV18 with TRBJ1-1; the D is unclear. This CDR3 comprises 12 residues. Trimming cost V 3 bases and J 8 bases, with 10 bases left between them. Germline assignment: CDR1 KGHSH and CDR2 LQKENI. The CDR3 loop reads CASSPTTSEAFF. DNA for the CDR3: TGTGCCAGCTCACCTACTACCTCAGAAGCTTTCTTT. Based on the CDR3 plus reference TRBV18 and TRBJ1-1, the full variable domain is NAGVMQNPRHLVRRRGQEARLRCSPMKGHSHVYWYRQLPEEGLKFMVYLQKENIIDESGMPKERFSAEFPKEGPSILRIQQVVRGDSAAYFCASSPTTSEAFFGQGTRLTVV.

The V and J genes are TRBV5-1 and TRBJ2-1; no clear D. Trimming took 1 base from V and 5 from J, leaving 13 bases between them. The V gene's germline CDR1 is SGHRS and CDR2 YFSETQ. This CDR3 comprises 15 residues. CDR3 DNA: TGCGCCAGCAGCTTGATGGCTGCGGCGAACAATGAGCAGTTCTTC. Translation: CASSLMAAANNEQFF.